The source of this T cell receptor beta chain is a study of blood T cells in healthy people across ages. Study information: When template switching was applied, about one barcoded beta molecule was captured per two T cells.

The use of a sample-barcoded 5' primer and a J-beta primer mix characterized a second PCR of roughly 6 to 12 cycles. From the 5' RACE reads, TCRdb called clonotypes with MiXCR, one entry per CDR3 protein. The data show under 850,000 distinct CDR3 sequences, 35% to 40% seen once. Germline CDR1 reads SQVTM; CDR2 reads ANQGSEA. CDR3 length: 12 amino acids. V shed 1 base and J shed 4 bases, with 5 bases lying between them. The V call is TRBV29-1, the J call TRBJ2-1; D is uncertain. Specimen: blood. The sequence came from a young man in good health. CDR3 sequence: CSVEVRYNEQFF. The DNA for the CDR3 is TGCAGCGTTGAAGTCAGGTACAATGAGCAGTTCTTC.